This paragraph covers one T cell receptor beta chain sequence. The sample comes from a study of blood T cell repertoires in COVID-19. Study summary: Some COVID-19 samples were acute and others convalescent; all came from the United States, Italy and Spain.

Measured with immunoSEQ multiplex PCR; TCRdb has only the in-frame clones, and not every one. The table has about 400,000 clones, approximately 91% seen once. The CDR3 runs to 14 residues. CDR1 and CDR2 (germline): SQVTM, ANQGSEA. The ends were cut back, 6 bases at V and 4 bases at J, with 18 bases in the middle. The chain employs TRBV29-1 and TRBJ1-2; D remains unclear. The TCR was taken from a woman aged 40 to 55 with acute COVID-19. Input material: PBMCs or T cells enriched from blood (not recorded which). CDR3 nucleotide sequence: TGCAGCGTCGAACTTCAAGAGGGCTTCTATGGCTACACCTTC. Translated: CSVELQEGFYGYTF.